This TCR beta chain stems from a study of OX40 agonist ivuxolimab in advanced cancers. Regarding the study as a whole: On average, CD8+ T cells had more expanded clones than CD4+.

Germline CDR1 is SGHTS and CDR2 is YDEGEE. The CDR3 runs 16 residues. V was cut by 3 bases and J by 5 bases, with 18 bases left in between. Sequencing was performed with immunoSEQ multiplex PCR; in TCRdb, only in-frame clones are kept and a portion is missing. The repertoire consists of roughly 100,000 clones, with 90% occurring once and the leading ten covering 0.15% to 0.2%. Concerning this clone: Antigen specificity is unknown.

Baseline, cycle 4 day 1, and cycle 7 day 1 were the blood sampling points. This specimen was CD4+ or CD8+ T cells sorted from blood, taken in a trial of the OX40 agonist ivuxolimab. This TCR derives from an adult with an advanced solid tumor such as melanoma, head and neck, liver or kidney cancer. The chain combines TRBV5-8 with TRBJ1-3; unclear D gene. CDR3 in DNA: TGTGCCAGCAGCTCTATCTTCCCTAACGACAGAAACACCATATATTTT. The encoded protein is CASSSIFPNDRNTIYF.